Following are 15 T cell receptor beta chains from one sample sequenced in a study of blood T cell repertoires in COVID-19. Generated by immunoSEQ multiplex PCR, the TCRdb table keeps only in-frame clones and is missing some. The repertoire holds 70,000 to 95,000 clones, with roughly 80% as singletons. The sample consisted of peripheral blood. The receptors shown here come from a middle-aged woman with active or convalescent COVID-19.

The chain carries TRBV20-1 and TRBJ2-3, with 11 positions matching TRBD2. Unmatched junction bases numbered 11, after V lost 3 bases and J lost 6 bases. The germline CDR1 and CDR2 sequences are DFQATT and SNEGSKA (reference sequence). This CDR3 is 16 amino acids long. Here the CDR3 reads CSASPFASGGLDTQYF. DNA for the CDR3: TGCAGTGCTAGTCCCTTCGCTAGCGGGGGGTTGGATACGCAGTATTTT.

V is TRBV4-3 and J is TRBJ2-3; 14 positions match TRBD2. The V gene end was trimmed by 1 base and the J gene end by 5 bases; junction bases not matched to a gene: 2. In germline, CDR1 is LGHNA, CDR2 YSLEER. The length of the CDR3 is 16 residues. CDR3 sequence: CASSQVGLAGEDTQYF. The CDR3 DNA is TGCGCCAGCAGCCAAGTGGGACTAGCGGGAGAAGATACGCAGTATTTT.

The V and J genes are TRBV5-1 and TRBJ1-2, with 9 bases identical to TRBD1. V shed 0 bases and J 7 bases; nucleotides not matched to a gene: 4. The CDR3 is 14 residues long. Germline V gives CDR1 SGHRS, CDR2 YFSETQ. This chain's CDR3 is CASSLGQGVGGYTF. The CDR3 DNA reads TGCGCCAGCAGCTTGGGACAGGGGGTCGGTGGCTACACCTTC. Filled out from reference TRBV5-1 and TRBJ1-2, the complete variable domain reads KAGVTQTPRYLIKTRGQQVTLSCSPISGHRSVSWYQQTPGQGLQFLFEYFSETQRNKGNFPGRFSGRQFSNSRSEMNVSTLELGDSALYLCASSLGQGVGGYTFGSGTRLTVV.

The chain uses TRBV5-4 and TRBJ2-7, with 7 nucleotides matching TRBD1. Germline V gene data show CDR1 as SGHNT and CDR2 as YYREEE (reference sequence). The CDR3 runs to 15 residues. Unmatched junction bases numbered 13, after V lost 6 bases and J lost 4 bases. CDR3 sequence (DNA): TGTGCCAGCAACAACGCCCACGGACAGGTGTACGAGCAGTACTTC. Translated, it gives CASNNAHGQVYEQYF.

The chain joins TRBV24-1 to TRBJ2-7; possible D gene TRBD2, 7 bases. V gave up 9 bases and J gave up 0 bases, with 11 bases separating them. The CDR3 is made up of 13 amino acids. Looked up from germline, CDR1 is KGHDR and CDR2 is SFDVKD. CDR3 residues: CATGGDTSYEQYF. In DNA, the CDR3 is TGTGCCACCGGGGGGGACACCTCCTACGAGCAGTACTTC.

The rearrangement joins TRBV6-5 to TRBJ2-1; D gene unclear. Per the germline V gene, CDR1 is MNHEY and CDR2 is SVGAGI. The CDR3 is 15 amino acids. V was clipped by 4 bases and J by 5 bases, with 15 bases between them. The CDR3 sequence: CASSLSQMPNNEQFF. Written as DNA, the CDR3 is TGTGCCAGCAGTTTGTCTCAGATGCCCAACAATGAGCAGTTCTTC.

The chain employs TRBV19 and TRBJ1-2; 9 bases agree with TRBD1. The trim removed 8 bases at V and 8 bases at J, leaving 3 bases unmatched. Germline lookup yields CDR1 LNHDA and CDR2 SQIVND (reference sequence). The CDR3 length is 11 residues. CDR3 sequence reads: CASGTGQGYTF. As DNA, the CDR3 is TGTGCCAGTGGGACAGGGCAAGGCTACACCTTC.

The chain joins TRBV5-1 to TRBJ1-2; weak D call: TRBD1 (5 bases). With 0 bases removed from V and 5 bases from J, the gap between germline ends came to 11 bases. This CDR3 contains 14 residues. Germline V lookup: CDR1 SGHRS, CDR2 YFSETQ. The CDR3 DNA sequence: TGCGCCAGCAGCTTGGAGGGGTCTTCATATGGCTACACCTTC. Amino acids: CASSLEGSSYGYTF.

This chain connects TRBV25-1 to TRBJ1-4; D may be TRBD1 (5 bases). Germline CDR1 is MGHDK and CDR2 is SYGVNS. V lost 3 bases and J lost 3, with 11 bases in between. The CDR3 is made up of 15 amino acids. In DNA, the CDR3 is TGTGCCAGCAGTGACTCTTCCAGGGCTAATGAAAAACTGTTTTTT. Translation: CASSDSSRANEKLFF.

This rearrangement joins TRBV28 to TRBJ1-3; D might be TRBD1 (6 bases). The CDR3 spans 16 residues. Germline values: CDR1 MDHEN, CDR2 SYDVKM. V gave up 5 bases and J gave up 9 bases, with 23 bases separating them. The CDR3 here is CASSGGQPKGLGTIYF. DNA for the CDR3: TGTGCCAGCAGTGGCGGACAGCCAAAAGGATTAGGCACCATATATTTT.

V gene TRBV6-6 combines with J gene TRBJ2-4, with TRBD2 identical over 9 bases. The CDR3 is made up of 14 amino acids. Unmatched junction bases numbered 7, after V lost 8 bases and J lost 5 bases. Germline V gives CDR1 MNHNY, CDR2 SVGAGI (reference sequence). CDR3 protein: CASQGAGGQNIQYF. CDR3 coding DNA: TGTGCCAGCCAGGGAGCGGGGGGTCAAAACATTCAGTACTTC.

The CDR3 is CASSAVTGVEAFF. As DNA, the CDR3 is TGTGCCAGCAGCGCCGTAACAGGGGTTGAAGCTTTCTTT. V gene TRBV6-4 combines with J gene TRBJ1-1, with 7 nucleotides matching TRBD1. The CDR3 contains 13 residues. Per the germline V gene, CDR1 is MRHNA and CDR2 is SNTAGT. The ends lost 6 bases at V and 7 bases at J; junction bases unmatched: 8.

The rearrangement joins TRBV6-5 to TRBJ2-2; D unclear. The germline CDR1 and CDR2 sequences are MNHEY and SVGAGI. The CDR3 has 15 residues. Trimming cost V 5 bases and J 7 bases, with 17 bases left between them. The CDR3 DNA reads TGTGCCAGCAGTCCCACTGTGGCCCGAGGCGGGGAGCTGTTTTTT. Protein product: CASSPTVARGGELFF.

The chain joins TRBV28 to TRBJ2-1, with D maybe TRBD2 (6 bases). The CDR3 length is 17 residues. Deletions cut 5 bases from V and 4 bases from J, with 21 bases between. The V gene's germline CDR1 is MDHEN and CDR2 SYDVKM. CDR3 amino acids: CASSTHPLFGSYNEQFF. DNA of the CDR3: TGTGCCAGCAGTACCCATCCCCTATTCGGGAGTTACAATGAGCAGTTCTTC.

In this sample, this clone turned up a few times. This chain connects TRBV9 to TRBJ1-6; D gene uncertain. CDR1 and CDR2 (germline): SGDLS, YYNGEE. The CDR3 spans 14 residues. V lost 2 bases to trimming and J lost 6 bases, with 9 bases between them. The CDR3 nucleotides are TGTGCCAGCAGCGTCGAACATATTAATTCACCCCTCCACTTT. As protein: CASSVEHINSPLHF.